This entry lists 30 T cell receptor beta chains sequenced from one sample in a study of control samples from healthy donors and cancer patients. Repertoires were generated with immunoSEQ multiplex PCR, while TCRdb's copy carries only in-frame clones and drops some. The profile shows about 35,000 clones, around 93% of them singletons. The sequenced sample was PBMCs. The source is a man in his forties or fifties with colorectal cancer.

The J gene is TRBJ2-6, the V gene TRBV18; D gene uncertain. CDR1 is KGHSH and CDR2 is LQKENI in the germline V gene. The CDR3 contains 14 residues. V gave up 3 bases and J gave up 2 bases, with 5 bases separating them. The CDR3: CASSPDAGANVLTF. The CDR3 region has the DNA TGTGCCAGCTCACCGGACGCTGGGGCCAACGTCCTGACTTTC.

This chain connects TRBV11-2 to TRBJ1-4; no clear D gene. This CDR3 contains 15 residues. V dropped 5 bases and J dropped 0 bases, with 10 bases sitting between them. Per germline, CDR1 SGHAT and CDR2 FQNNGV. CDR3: CASSRRAATNEKLFF. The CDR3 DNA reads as TGTGCCAGCAGCCGGCGGGCTGCAACTAATGAAAAACTGTTTTTT.

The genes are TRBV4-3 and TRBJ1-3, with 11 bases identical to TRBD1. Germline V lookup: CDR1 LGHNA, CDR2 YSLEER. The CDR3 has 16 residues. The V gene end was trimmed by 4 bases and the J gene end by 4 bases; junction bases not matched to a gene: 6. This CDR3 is CASSPGQGVLGNTIYF. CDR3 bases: TGCGCCAGCAGCCCGGGACAGGGGGTCTTAGGAAACACCATATATTTT.

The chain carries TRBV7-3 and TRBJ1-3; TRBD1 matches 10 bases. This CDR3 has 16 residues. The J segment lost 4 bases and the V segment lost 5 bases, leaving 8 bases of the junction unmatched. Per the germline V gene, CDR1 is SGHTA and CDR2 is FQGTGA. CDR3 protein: CASSPATGGPGNTIYF. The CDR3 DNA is TGTGCCAGCAGCCCAGCGACAGGGGGCCCGGGAAACACCATATATTTT.

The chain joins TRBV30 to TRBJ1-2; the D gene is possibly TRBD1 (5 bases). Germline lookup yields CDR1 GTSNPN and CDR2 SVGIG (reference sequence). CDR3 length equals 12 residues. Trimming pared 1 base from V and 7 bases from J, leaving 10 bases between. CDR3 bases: TGTGCCTGGAGTGGGGACGTTTCTGGCTACACCTTC. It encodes CAWSGDVSGYTF.

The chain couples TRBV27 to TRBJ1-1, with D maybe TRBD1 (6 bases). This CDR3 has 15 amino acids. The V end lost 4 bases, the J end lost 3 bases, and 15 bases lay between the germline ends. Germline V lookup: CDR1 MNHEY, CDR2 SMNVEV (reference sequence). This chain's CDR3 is CASSSSQGRHTEAFF. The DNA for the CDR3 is TGTGCCAGCAGTTCCTCCCAGGGGAGGCACACTGAAGCTTTCTTT.

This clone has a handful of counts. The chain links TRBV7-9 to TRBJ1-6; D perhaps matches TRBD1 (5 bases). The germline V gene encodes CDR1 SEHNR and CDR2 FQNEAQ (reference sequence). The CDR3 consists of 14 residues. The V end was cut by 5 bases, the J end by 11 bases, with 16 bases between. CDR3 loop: CASSLGPGEAPLHF. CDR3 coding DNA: TGTGCCAGCAGCCTGGGACCGGGGGAGGCACCCCTCCACTTT.

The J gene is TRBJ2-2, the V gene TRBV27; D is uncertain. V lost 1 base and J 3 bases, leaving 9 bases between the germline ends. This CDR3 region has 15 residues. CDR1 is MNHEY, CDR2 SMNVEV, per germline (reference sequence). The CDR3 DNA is TGTGCCAGCAGTTTATTCGCGACGGACACCGGGGAGCTGTTTTTT. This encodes CASSLFATDTGELFF.

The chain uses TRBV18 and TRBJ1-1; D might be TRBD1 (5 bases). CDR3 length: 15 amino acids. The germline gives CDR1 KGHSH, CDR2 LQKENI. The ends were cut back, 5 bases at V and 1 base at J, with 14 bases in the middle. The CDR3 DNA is TGTGCCAGCTCAGTCCAATCGGGACCGAACACTGAAGCTTTCTTT. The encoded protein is CASSVQSGPNTEAFF.

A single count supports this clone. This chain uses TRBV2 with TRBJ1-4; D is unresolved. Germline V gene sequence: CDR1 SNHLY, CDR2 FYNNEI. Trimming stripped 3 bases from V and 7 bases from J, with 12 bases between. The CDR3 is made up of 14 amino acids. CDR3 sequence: CASSDIRSVEKLFF. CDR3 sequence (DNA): TGTGCCAGCAGTGACATTAGGTCGGTTGAAAAACTGTTTTTT.

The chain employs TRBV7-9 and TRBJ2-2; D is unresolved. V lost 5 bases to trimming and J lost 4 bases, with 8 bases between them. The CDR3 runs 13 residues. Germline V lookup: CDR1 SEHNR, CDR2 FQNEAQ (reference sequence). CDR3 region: CASSRESTGELFF. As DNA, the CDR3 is TGTGCCAGCAGCCGAGAAAGCACCGGGGAGCTGTTTTTT. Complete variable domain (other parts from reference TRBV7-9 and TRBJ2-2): DTGVSQNPRHKITKRGQNVTFRCDPISEHNRLYWYRQTLGQGPEFLTYFQNEAQLEKSRLLSDRFSAERPKGSFSTLEIQRTEQGDSAMYLCASSRESTGELFFGEGSRLTVL.

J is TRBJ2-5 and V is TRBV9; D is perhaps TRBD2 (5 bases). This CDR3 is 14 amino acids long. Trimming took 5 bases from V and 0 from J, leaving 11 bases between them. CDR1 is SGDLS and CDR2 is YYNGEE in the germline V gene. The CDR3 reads CASSPRGNQETQYF. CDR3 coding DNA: TGTGCCAGCAGTCCTCGGGGTAACCAAGAGACCCAGTACTTC.

CDR3 residues: CASSQDNGRTDTQYF. Here the CDR3 DNA reads TGTGCCAGCAGCCAAGATAACGGACGCACAGATACGCAGTATTTT. The gene calls are TRBV4-2 and TRBJ2-3; D is uncertain. This CDR3 has 15 residues. Germline CDR1 LGHNA, CDR2 YNFKEQ. Trimming cost V 0 bases and J 1 base, with 8 bases left between them.

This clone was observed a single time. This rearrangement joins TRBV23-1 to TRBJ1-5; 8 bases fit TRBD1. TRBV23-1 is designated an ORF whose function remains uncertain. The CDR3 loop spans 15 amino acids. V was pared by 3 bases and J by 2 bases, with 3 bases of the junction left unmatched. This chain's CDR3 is CASSQETGGNQPQHF. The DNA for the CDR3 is TGCGCCAGCAGTCAGGAGACAGGGGGCAATCAGCCCCAGCATTTT.

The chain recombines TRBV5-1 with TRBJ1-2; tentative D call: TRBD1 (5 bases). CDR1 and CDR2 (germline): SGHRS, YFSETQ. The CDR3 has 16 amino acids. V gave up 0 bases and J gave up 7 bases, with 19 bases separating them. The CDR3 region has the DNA TGCGCCAGCAGCTTGGGTTCGGGACCGGGGATTGGTGGCTACACCTTC. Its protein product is CASSLGSGPGIGGYTF.

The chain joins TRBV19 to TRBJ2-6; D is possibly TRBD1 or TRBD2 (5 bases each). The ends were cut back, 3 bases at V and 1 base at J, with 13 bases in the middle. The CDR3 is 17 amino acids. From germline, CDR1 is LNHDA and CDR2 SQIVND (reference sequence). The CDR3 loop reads CASSMGRDVSGANVLTF. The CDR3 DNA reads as TGTGCCAGTAGTATGGGCAGGGACGTGTCTGGGGCCAACGTCCTGACTTTC.

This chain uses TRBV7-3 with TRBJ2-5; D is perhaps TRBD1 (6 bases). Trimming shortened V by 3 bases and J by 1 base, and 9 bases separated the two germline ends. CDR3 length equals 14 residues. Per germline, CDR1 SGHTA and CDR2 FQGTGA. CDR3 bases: TGTGCCAGCAGCTTTTGGGGGCCCCAAGAGACCCAGTACTTC. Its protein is CASSFWGPQETQYF.

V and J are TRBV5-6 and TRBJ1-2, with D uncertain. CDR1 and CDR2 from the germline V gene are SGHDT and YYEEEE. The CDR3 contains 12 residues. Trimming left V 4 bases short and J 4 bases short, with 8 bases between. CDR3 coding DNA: TGTGCCAGCAGCCAGACGACCTATGGCTACACCTTC. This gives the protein CASSQTTYGYTF.

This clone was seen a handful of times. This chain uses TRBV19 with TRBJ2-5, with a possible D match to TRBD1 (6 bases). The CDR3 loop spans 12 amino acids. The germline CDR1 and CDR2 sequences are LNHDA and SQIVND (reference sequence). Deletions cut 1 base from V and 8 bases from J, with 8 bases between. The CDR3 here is CASSIGGHTQYF. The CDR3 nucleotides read TGTGCCAGTAGTATAGGGGGGCATACCCAGTACTTC.

The CDR3 sequence is CASSYLATFGYGYTF. DNA for the CDR3: TGTGCCAGCAGTTACTTAGCGACCTTCGGCTATGGCTACACCTTC. This chain connects TRBV6-5 to TRBJ1-2; no reliable D call. CDR1 is MNHEY, CDR2 SVGAGI, per germline. This CDR3 comprises 15 residues. Trimming took off 1 base at V and 4 bases at J, with 13 bases between the two ends.

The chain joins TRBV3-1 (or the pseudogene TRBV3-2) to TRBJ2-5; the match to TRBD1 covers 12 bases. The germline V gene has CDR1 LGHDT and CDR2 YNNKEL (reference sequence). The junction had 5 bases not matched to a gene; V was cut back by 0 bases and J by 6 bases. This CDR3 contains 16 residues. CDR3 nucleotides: TGTGCCAGCAGCCAAGAAGGGACAGGGGGCGCTAAGACCCAGTACTTC. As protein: CASSQEGTGGAKTQYF.

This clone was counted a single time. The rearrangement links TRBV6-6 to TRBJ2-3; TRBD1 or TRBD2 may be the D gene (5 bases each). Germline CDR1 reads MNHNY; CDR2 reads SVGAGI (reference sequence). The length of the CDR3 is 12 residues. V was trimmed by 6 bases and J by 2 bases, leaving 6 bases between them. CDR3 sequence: CASRGPTDTQYF. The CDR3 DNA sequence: TGTGCCAGCAGGGGACCCACAGATACGCAGTATTTT.

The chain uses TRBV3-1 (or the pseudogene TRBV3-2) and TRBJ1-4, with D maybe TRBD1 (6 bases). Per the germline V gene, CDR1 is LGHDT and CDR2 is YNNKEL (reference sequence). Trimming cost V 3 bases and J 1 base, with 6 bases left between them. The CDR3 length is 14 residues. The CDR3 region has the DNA TGTGCCAGCAGCCAGGGACAAACTAATGAAAAACTGTTTTTT. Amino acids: CASSQGQTNEKLFF.

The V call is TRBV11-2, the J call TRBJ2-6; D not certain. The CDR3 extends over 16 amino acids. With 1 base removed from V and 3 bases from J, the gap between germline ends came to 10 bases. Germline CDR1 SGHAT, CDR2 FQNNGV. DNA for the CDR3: TGTGCCAGCAGCTTAGTATCGGGCTTTGGGGCCAACGTCCTGACTTTC. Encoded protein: CASSLVSGFGANVLTF.

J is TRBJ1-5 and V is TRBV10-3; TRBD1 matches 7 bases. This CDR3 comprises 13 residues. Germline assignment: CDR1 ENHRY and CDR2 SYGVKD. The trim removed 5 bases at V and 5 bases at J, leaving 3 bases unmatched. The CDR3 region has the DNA TGTGCCATCAGTAAGCAGGGGGATCAGCCCCAGCATTTT. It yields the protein CAISKQGDQPQHF.

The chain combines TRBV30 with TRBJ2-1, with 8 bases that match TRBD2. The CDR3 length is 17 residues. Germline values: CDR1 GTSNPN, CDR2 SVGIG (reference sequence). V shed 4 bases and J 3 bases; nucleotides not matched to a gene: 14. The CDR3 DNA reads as TGTGCCTGGAACCATGAGGCGGGGGGCCGAGTCTACAATGAGCAGTTCTTC. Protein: CAWNHEAGGRVYNEQFF.

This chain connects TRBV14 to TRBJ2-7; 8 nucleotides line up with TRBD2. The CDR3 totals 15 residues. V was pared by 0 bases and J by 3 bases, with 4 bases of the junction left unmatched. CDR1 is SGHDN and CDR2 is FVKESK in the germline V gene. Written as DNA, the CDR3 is TGTGCCAGCAGCCAAGACTTTGCGGGGGGCTACGAGCAGTACTTC. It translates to CASSQDFAGGYEQYF.

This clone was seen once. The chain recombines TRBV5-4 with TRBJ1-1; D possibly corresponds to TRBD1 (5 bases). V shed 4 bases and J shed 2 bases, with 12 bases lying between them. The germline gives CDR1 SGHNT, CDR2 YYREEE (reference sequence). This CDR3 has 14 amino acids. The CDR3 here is CASSPRDGNTEAFF. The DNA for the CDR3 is TGTGCCAGCAGCCCTCGGGACGGCAACACTGAAGCTTTCTTT.

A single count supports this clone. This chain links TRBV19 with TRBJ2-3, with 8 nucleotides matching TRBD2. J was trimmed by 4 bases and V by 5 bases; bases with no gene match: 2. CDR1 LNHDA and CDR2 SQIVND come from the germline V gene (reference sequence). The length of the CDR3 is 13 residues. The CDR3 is CASSPGLADTQYF. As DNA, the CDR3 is TGTGCCAGTAGTCCGGGACTAGCAGATACGCAGTATTTT.

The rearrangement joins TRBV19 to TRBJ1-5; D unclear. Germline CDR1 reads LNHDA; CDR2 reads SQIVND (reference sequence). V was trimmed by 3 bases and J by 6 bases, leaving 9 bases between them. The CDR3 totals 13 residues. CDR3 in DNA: TGTGCCAGTAGTATCCCGGGTGGTCAGCCCCAGCATTTT. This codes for CASSIPGGQPQHF.